The 23 T cell receptor beta chains below come from one sample, sequenced in a study of blood T cell repertoires in COVID-19. Only in-frame clones appear in the TCRdb table, and some are missing; sequencing was by immunoSEQ multiplex PCR. The data hold over 300,000 clones, with 70% to 90% observed a single time. The material sequenced was PBMCs or T cells enriched from blood (not recorded which). These receptor sequences come from a man aged 30-40 years who had recovered from COVID-19.

The chain has TRBV7-8 and TRBJ1-3; possible D gene TRBD1, 6 bases. The CDR3 totals 18 residues. V dropped 3 bases and J dropped 0 bases, with 18 bases sitting between them. Germline values: CDR1 SGHVS, CDR2 FQNEAQ. CDR3 amino acids: CASSFSIGQTSSGNTIYF. As DNA, the CDR3 is TGTGCCAGCAGCTTCTCGATAGGACAGACGAGCTCTGGAAACACCATATATTTT.

The chain has TRBV9 and TRBJ1-1, with D possibly matching TRBD1 (5 bases). The germline gives CDR1 SGDLS, CDR2 YYNGEE. The CDR3 is 14 residues long. Trimming took off 7 bases at V and 4 bases at J, with 17 bases between the two ends. CDR3 sequence (DNA): TGTGCCAGCGGATCCGGGGGGTCTCGCACTGAAGCTTTCTTT. Its translation is CASGSGGSRTEAFF.

The chain couples TRBV7-9 to TRBJ1-4, with 7 bases identical to TRBD1. The germline V gene has CDR1 SEHNR and CDR2 FQNEAQ (reference sequence). The V gene end was trimmed by 6 bases and the J gene end by 7 bases; junction bases not matched to a gene: 5. The CDR3 contains 13 residues. CDR3 amino acids: CASSWRDSEKLFF. CDR3 DNA: TGTGCCAGCAGTTGGCGGGACAGTGAAAAACTGTTTTTT.

This chain joins TRBV20-1 and TRBJ1-5; 7 bases line up with TRBD1. From germline, CDR1 is DFQATT and CDR2 SNEGSKA (reference sequence). Trimming took 4 bases from V and 11 from J; bases not matched to a gene: 5. The length of the CDR3 is 11 residues. CDR3 bases: TGCAGTGCTACCGAGGGGGCGTCCCAGCATTTT. Protein: CSATEGASQHF.

This clone was detected only once. The V call is TRBV5-1, the J call TRBJ2-7; tentative D call: TRBD1 (5 bases). The CDR3 spans 16 residues. Trimming shortened V by 0 bases and J by 2 bases, and 15 bases separated the two germline ends. The germline V gene encodes CDR1 SGHRS and CDR2 YFSETQ. The CDR3 DNA sequence: TGCGCCAGCAGCTTGGTACCCCAGGGTACCACCTACGAGCAGTACTTC. As protein: CASSLVPQGTTYEQYF.

This chain connects TRBV9 to TRBJ1-5, with unresolved D. The CDR3 consists of 14 residues. Germline V gene data show CDR1 as SGDLS and CDR2 as YYNGEE. The V end was cut by 0 bases, the J end by 5 bases, with 9 bases between. This CDR3 is CASSVDPGYQPQHF. CDR3 nucleotides: TGTGCCAGCAGCGTAGACCCGGGTTATCAGCCCCAGCATTTT.

The sample holds one count of this clone. This chain joins TRBV27 and TRBJ1-2, with 7 bases identical to TRBD1. The CDR3 is 17 residues long. The junction had 18 bases not matched to a gene; V was cut back by 7 bases and J by 4 bases. The germline CDR1 and CDR2 sequences are MNHEY and SMNVEV (reference sequence). Here the CDR3 reads CASTHQGTASFLYGYTF. For the CDR3, the DNA is TGTGCCAGCACCCATCAAGGGACAGCCTCCTTTCTCTATGGCTACACCTTC.

The gene calls are TRBV25-1 and TRBJ2-7; 7 bases line up with TRBD2. The CDR3 contains 13 residues. V was pared by 1 base and J by 5 bases, with 2 bases of the junction left unmatched. Germline loops: CDR1 MGHDK, CDR2 SYGVNS. In DNA, the CDR3 is TGTGCCAGCAGTGAATTGGGGGGGGACGAGCAGTACTTC. This codes for CASSELGGDEQYF.

The gene calls are TRBV30 and TRBJ1-4, with D unresolved. This CDR3 has 13 residues. Germline loops: CDR1 GTSNPN, CDR2 SVGIG (reference sequence). Deletions cut 1 base from V and 7 bases from J, with 10 bases between. Written as DNA, the CDR3 is TGTGCCTGGAGTGAATTGCGGGGTGAAAAACTGTTTTTT. Protein sequence: CAWSELRGEKLFF.

V usage is TRBV9 and J usage is TRBJ2-7; 11 bases are a match to TRBD2. V dropped 4 bases and J dropped 0; count of bases not matched to a gene: 12. Looked up from germline, CDR1 is SGDLS and CDR2 is YYNGEE. This CDR3 spans 18 amino acids. Here the CDR3 reads CASSPQLAGAVNSYEQYF. CDR3 in DNA: TGTGCCAGCAGCCCTCAACTAGCGGGGGCTGTGAACTCCTACGAGCAGTACTTC.

The rearrangement uses TRBV5-6 and TRBJ1-2, with D uncertain. The CDR3 spans 13 residues. The germline gives CDR1 SGHDT, CDR2 YYEEEE. V was cut by 4 bases and J by 5 bases, with 12 bases left in between. This chain's CDR3 is CASSLDLGYGYTF. CDR3 nucleotides: TGTGCCAGCAGCCTCGACCTAGGTTATGGCTACACCTTC.

The chain carries TRBV5-4 and TRBJ2-7; TRBD1 is a possible D gene (6 bases). The V and J ends lost 3 bases and 5 bases respectively, with 15 bases between them. The CDR3 length is 14 residues. From germline, CDR1 is SGHNT and CDR2 YYREEE (reference sequence). The CDR3: CASSSTGGANEQYF. The CDR3 nucleotides read TGTGCCAGCAGCTCGACTGGGGGCGCGAACGAGCAGTACTTC. Full variable domain (remainder filled in from reference TRBV5-4 and TRBJ2-7): ETGVTQSPTHLIKTRGQQVTLRCSSQSGHNTVSWYQQALGQGPQFIFQYYREEENGRGNFPPRFSGLQFPNYSSELNVNALELDDSALYLCASSSTGGANEQYFGPGTRLTVT.

The genes are TRBV2 and TRBJ1-4, with D possibly being TRBD1 (6 bases). The length of the CDR3 is 15 residues. From germline, CDR1 is SNHLY and CDR2 FYNNEI. V gave up 6 bases and J gave up 7 bases, with 18 bases separating them. CDR3 sequence (DNA): TGTGCCAGCAGATCTTGGGACACGGGTAGTGAAAAACTGTTTTTT. It is translated as CASRSWDTGSEKLFF.

The chain has TRBV10-3 and TRBJ1-1, with D possibly matching TRBD1 (6 bases). Germline-derived CDR1 and CDR2 are ENHRY and SYGVKD. V gave up 7 bases and J gave up 1 base, with 10 bases separating them. The CDR3 spans 13 residues. The CDR3 region has the DNA TGTGCCATCAAACAGGGCGGGAACACTGAAGCTTTCTTT. Translation gives CAIKQGGNTEAFF.

CDR3 region: CASTLDRHSYNEQFF. In DNA form, the CDR3 reads TGTGCCAGCACCCTAGACAGGCACTCCTACAATGAGCAGTTCTTC. V and J are TRBV6-5 and TRBJ2-1; the D gene is possibly TRBD1 (6 bases). The CDR3 consists of 15 residues. V was shortened by 7 bases and J by 0 bases, with 13 bases between the two germline ends. The germline CDR1 and CDR2 sequences are MNHEY and SVGAGI.

This sequence joins TRBV27 and TRBJ1-2; D possibly corresponds to TRBD1 (5 bases). The CDR3 runs to 14 residues. Germline V CDR1 and CDR2: MNHEY, SMNVEV (reference sequence). Trimming pared 2 bases from V and 4 bases from J, leaving 11 bases between. CDR3 residues: CASSLAGNGYGYTF. Here the CDR3 DNA reads TGTGCCAGCAGTTTAGCAGGGAACGGCTATGGCTACACCTTC.

The chain links TRBV5-1 to TRBJ1-2, with D hard to call. Germline-derived CDR1 and CDR2 are SGHRS and YFSETQ. The ends were cut back, 4 bases at V and 7 bases at J, with 11 bases in the middle. CDR3 length: 12 residues. The CDR3 DNA is TGCGCCAGCAGCCCTACAGAGGGTGGCTACACCTTC. Translation: CASSPTEGGYTF.

The chain employs TRBV7-9 and TRBJ1-4, with D possibly matching TRBD1 (5 bases). The ends were cut back, 0 bases at V and 1 base at J, with 9 bases in the middle. Germline V gene sequence: CDR1 SEHNR, CDR2 FQNEAQ (reference sequence). The CDR3 has 16 amino acids. The CDR3, as DNA: TGTGCCAGCAGCTTAGCGGGGCGGAAAACTAATGAAAAACTGTTTTTT. It yields the protein CASSLAGRKTNEKLFF.

The genes are TRBV4-2 and TRBJ2-1; TRBD2 agrees at 9 bases. Trimming cost V 0 bases and J 6 bases; bases outside gene matches: 6. The length of the CDR3 is 16 residues. Germline CDR1 reads LGHNA; CDR2 reads YNFKEQ. The CDR3 sequence: CASSQDHGGGANEQFF. DNA of the CDR3: TGTGCCAGCAGCCAAGATCACGGCGGGGGGGCCAATGAGCAGTTCTTC.

This chain links TRBV7-6 with TRBJ2-1, with TRBD2 matching 7 bases. The CDR3 sequence is 13 residues long. The V gene end was trimmed by 1 base and the J gene end by 7 bases; junction bases not matched to a gene: 1. The V gene's germline CDR1 is SGHVS and CDR2 FNYEAQ. CDR3 in amino acids: CASSLGGGNEQFF. In DNA form, the CDR3 reads TGTGCCAGCAGCTTAGGGGGGGGGAATGAGCAGTTCTTC.

CDR3 region: CASSPPGGPEKLFF. The CDR3 DNA follows: TGTGCCAGCTCACCACCGGGGGGGCCTGAAAAACTGTTTTTT. The V gene is TRBV18, the J gene TRBJ1-4; possible D gene TRBD1, 6 bases. V was pared by 0 bases and J by 7 bases, with 9 bases between. The CDR3 contains 14 residues. Germline V CDR1 and CDR2: KGHSH, LQKENI.

The chain carries TRBV3-1 (or the pseudogene TRBV3-2) and TRBJ2-7; the match to TRBD2 covers 12 bases. CDR1 and CDR2 from the germline V gene are LGHDT and YNNKEL (reference sequence). The CDR3 has 16 residues. Germline trimming cut 1 base from V and 2 bases from J; bases unmatched to any gene: 3. Written as DNA, the CDR3 is TGTGCCAGCAGCCAAGTCAGGACTAGCGGGGCCTACGAGCAGTACTTC. Protein product: CASSQVRTSGAYEQYF.

The rearrangement uses TRBV9 and TRBJ1-1; 10 bases are a match to TRBD1. With 4 bases clipped from V and 9 bases from J, the junction kept 12 bases outside the gene matches. CDR3 length equals 15 residues. The germline V gene encodes CDR1 SGDLS and CDR2 YYNGEE. This chain's CDR3 is CASSPVGQGTQKAFF. CDR3 coding DNA: TGTGCCAGCAGCCCAGTGGGACAGGGGACGCAAAAAGCTTTCTTT.